This T cell receptor (beta chain) was identified during a study of T cells after yellow fever vaccination. Study-level background: Researchers used SMART-Seq v4 Ultra Low Input to prepare fractions that had low cell numbers.

This CDR3 has 12 amino acids. CDR1 SQVTM and CDR2 ANQGSEA come from the germline V gene. The germline V and J ends were trimmed by 7 bases and 4 bases, with 13 bases remaining between them. TCRdb reanalysed the 5' RACE reads using MiXCR and keeps one entry per CDR3 protein. The data contain nearly 550,000 distinct CDR3 sequences, less than 20% of them singletons. This sequence originates from a man younger than 45 who received the YFV17D yellow fever vaccine. This chain joins TRBV29-1 and TRBJ1-2; the D gene is possibly TRBD1 (5 bases). Sequenced material: PBMCs, taken 15 days after the yellow fever booster vaccination. CDR3 residues: CSDRDPVYGYTF. The CDR3 DNA reads TGCAGCGATCGGGACCCCGTCTATGGCTACACCTTC. Drawing the rest from reference TRBV29-1 and TRBJ1-2, the complete variable domain is SAVISQKPSRDICQRGTSLTIQCQVDSQVTMMFWYRQQPGQSLTLIATANQGSEATYESGFVIDKFPISRPNLTFSTLTVSNMSPEDSSIYLCSDRDPVYGYTFGSGTRLTVV.